This passage covers 21 T cell receptor beta chains from one sample sequenced in a study of T and B cells in COVID-19 patients. TRB was amplified from about 240-490 ng of blood genomic DNA. BIOMED2 TRB-A/B primer pools were used in multiplex TRB PCR. TCRdb re-called the multiplex PCR reads with MiXCR, one entry per CDR3 protein. The repertoire has around 15,000 distinct CDR3 sequences, under 30% of them found once; the top ten carry approximately 4.4%. Sequenced material: blood. All receptors come from a human donor who had recovered from COVID-19.

The rearrangement links TRBV5-5 to TRBJ2-5, with D perhaps TRBD1 (5 bases). Germline loops: CDR1 SGHKS, CDR2 YYEKEE (reference sequence). The CDR3 spans 13 residues. The ends were cut back, 2 bases at V and 5 bases at J, with 10 bases in the middle. The CDR3: CASSFMGLETQYF. The CDR3 DNA is TGTGCCAGCAGCTTTATGGGGCTCGAGACCCAGTACTTC.

V gene TRBV28 combines with J gene TRBJ2-1; 8 positions match TRBD1. Losses at the gene ends were 1 base for V and 4 bases for J; bases not matched to a gene: 6. CDR3 length: 16 residues. The germline CDR1 and CDR2 sequences are MDHEN and SYDVKM. The CDR3 DNA is TGTGCCAGCAGTTTATACGGGACAGGATTTTACAATGAGCAGTTCTTC. Translation gives CASSLYGTGFYNEQFF.

This chain connects TRBV7-2 to TRBJ2-2; no clear D gene. The germline CDR1 and CDR2 sequences are SGHTA and FQGNSA. The V and J ends lost 4 bases and 6 bases respectively, with 15 bases between them. The CDR3 sequence is 15 residues long. CDR3 DNA: TGTGCCAGCAGCTCAACCGGGCTCCTCGCCGGGGAGCTGTTTTTT. Residues: CASSSTGLLAGELFF.

In its sample, this clonotype is medium-sized. The chain carries TRBV27 and TRBJ2-5; D gene ambiguous. V shed 6 bases and J shed 4 bases, with 12 bases lying between them. Germline V gene sequence: CDR1 MNHEY, CDR2 SMNVEV (reference sequence). The CDR3 contains 13 residues. In nucleotides, the CDR3 is TGTGCCAGCAGCGCAAGGATGGGAGAGACCCAGTACTTC. Amino acids: CASSARMGETQYF.

With regard to this clonotype: This sequence may be a read error, since a much larger clone differs from it by one base. The genes are TRBV27 and TRBJ2-3; the D gene could be TRBD1 or TRBD2 (5 bases each). CDR3 length: 15 amino acids. From germline, CDR1 is MNHEY and CDR2 SMNVEV (reference sequence). CDR3 residues: CAISFLIGDLGTQYF. The CDR3 bases are TGTGCCATCAGTTTTTTAATCGGGGACCTGGGTACGCAGTATTTT.

This clonotype was seen more than once but under ten times. This chain uses TRBV6-5 with TRBJ2-7; 7 bases fit TRBD1. In germline, CDR1 is MNHEY, CDR2 SVGAGI. The CDR3 extends over 14 amino acids. V was pared by 2 bases and J by 9 bases, with 10 bases of the junction left unmatched. CDR3 DNA sequence: TGTGCCAGCAGTTACCGGGGACCCCGGGACAGGCAGTACTTC. This codes for CASSYRGPRDRQYF.

V usage is TRBV5-6 and J usage is TRBJ2-7; TRBD1 matches at 9 bases. Germline loops: CDR1 SGHDT, CDR2 YYEEEE. This CDR3 spans 17 amino acids. Trimming cost V 5 bases and J 2 bases; bases outside gene matches: 14. The CDR3: CASSSGTGSLRPYEQYF. In nucleotides, the CDR3 is TGTGCCAGCAGTTCCGGGACAGGGAGTCTTAGACCCTACGAGCAGTACTTC. Drawing the rest from reference TRBV5-6 and TRBJ2-7, the complete variable domain is DAGVTQSPTHLIKTRGQQVTLRCSPKSGHDTVSWYQQALGQGPQFIFQYYEEEERQRGNFPDRFSGHQFPNYSSELNVNALLLGDSALYLCASSSGTGSLRPYEQYFGPGTRLTVT.

This sequence joins TRBV6-6 and TRBJ2-5; no reliable D call. The CDR3 has 15 residues. V lost 2 bases and J 1 base, leaving 11 bases between the germline ends. Germline V gives CDR1 MNHNY, CDR2 SVGAGI (reference sequence). This CDR3 is CASSYGRMSQETQYF. The CDR3, as DNA: TGTGCCAGCAGTTACGGGCGGATGTCCCAAGAGACCCAGTACTTC.

This clonotype is categorized as medium-sized. Here the CDR3 DNA reads TGTGCCAGCAGAGCCGGGACGGACTACTCACCCCTCCACTTT. Protein: CASRAGTDYSPLHF. This chain links TRBV6-5 with TRBJ1-6, with D possibly TRBD1 on 5 matching bases. This CDR3 has 14 residues. V lost 6 bases, J lost 10 bases, and 16 bases lay in between. Germline V gives CDR1 MNHEY, CDR2 SVGAGI.

This clonotype is termed medium-sized. At one boundary the junction diverges from the germline segment, which might be a read error. V and J are TRBV19 and TRBJ2-7, with D unclear. CDR3 size: 15 residues. Germline CDR1 is LNHDA and CDR2 is SQIVND (reference sequence). CDR3 protein: CASSIGQLPTYEQYF. CDR3 DNA: TGTGCCAGTAGCATAGGTCAACTCCCGACCTACGAGCAGTACTTC.

The rearrangement uses TRBV5-1 and TRBJ1-1; D not certain. Germline-derived CDR1 and CDR2 are SGHRS and YFSETQ. Trimming pared 4 bases from V and 2 bases from J, leaving 12 bases between. The CDR3 totals 14 residues. CDR3: CASSLLVGNTEAFF. For the CDR3, the DNA is TGCGCCAGCAGCCTGCTCGTGGGAAACACTGAAGCTTTCTTT.

Ten or more counts support this clonotype. This chain connects TRBV6-2 or TRBV6-3 to TRBJ2-3; D perhaps matches TRBD1 (5 bases). This CDR3 has 20 residues. CDR1 and CDR2 (germline): MNHEY, SVGEGT. V was clipped by 0 bases and J by 4 bases, with 26 bases between them. The DNA of the CDR3 is TGTGCCAGCAGTTACTCGGGGCGAACCACCCGCACAGGAAATCCAGATACGCAGTATTTT. Translating gives CASSYSGRTTRTGNPDTQYF.

This clonotype was observed once. V gene TRBV7-2 combines with J gene TRBJ2-7, with a tentative D call TRBD1 (5 bases). The length of the CDR3 is 13 residues. CDR1 and CDR2 (germline): SGHTA, FQGNSA. V was trimmed by 3 bases and J by 0 bases, leaving 6 bases between them. DNA of the CDR3: TGTGCCAGCAGCTTCACAGGCTCCTACGAGCAGTACTTC. Its protein product is CASSFTGSYEQYF. The entire variable domain, with the rest obtained from reference TRBV7-2 and TRBJ2-7, is as follows: GAGVSQSPSNKVTEKGKDVELRCDPISGHTALYWYRQSLGQGLEFLIYFQGNSAPDKSGLPSDRFSAERTGGSVSTLTIQRTQQEDSAVYLCASSFTGSYEQYFGPGTRLTVT.

This clonotype has just a few counts. The chain carries TRBV5-1 and TRBJ2-3, with D possibly being TRBD2 (6 bases). Germline CDR1 reads SGHRS; CDR2 reads YFSETQ. V was shortened by 2 bases and J by 0 bases, with 10 bases between the two germline ends. The CDR3 totals 15 residues. CDR3 sequence reads: CASSFSGRSTDTQYF. The DNA of the CDR3 is TGCGCCAGCAGCTTTAGCGGTCGGAGCACAGATACGCAGTATTTT.

The chain couples TRBV5-1 to TRBJ1-1; D is possibly TRBD1 (6 bases). The CDR3 contains 11 residues. Per germline, CDR1 SGHRS and CDR2 YFSETQ. Between the trimmed V and J ends, which lost 5 bases and 11 bases, there was a span of 13 bases. The CDR3 DNA reads as TGCGCCAGCAGAGGACAGTTAGGGGCTTTCTTT. It encodes CASRGQLGAFF. Full variable domain (missing parts from reference TRBV5-1 and TRBJ1-1): KAGVTQTPRYLIKTRGQQVTLSCSPISGHRSVSWYQQTPGQGLQFLFEYFSETQRNKGNFPGRFSGRQFSNSRSEMNVSTLELGDSALYLCASRGQLGAFFGQGTRLTVV.

In this sample, this clonotype is medium-sized. The chain has TRBV11-1 and TRBJ2-2; 8 positions agree with TRBD2. The CDR3 consists of 16 residues. V shed 10 bases and J 0 bases; nucleotides not matched to a gene: 10. Germline V CDR1 and CDR2: SGHAT, FQDESV (reference sequence). The CDR3 DNA is TGTGCCACCAGGCCACTAGCGGTCCCGAACACCGGGGAGCTGTTTTTT. This sequence encodes CATRPLAVPNTGELFF.

In its sample, this clonotype was seen a few times. This rearrangement joins TRBV5-6 to TRBJ2-5; 10 bases fit TRBD2. With 2 bases clipped from V and 3 bases from J, the junction kept 13 bases outside the gene matches. The CDR3 runs to 18 residues. Germline V CDR1 and CDR2: SGHDT, YYEEEE. The DNA of the CDR3 is TGTGCCAGCAGCTTCCAAAGCGGGGGGGCCTTATGGGAAGAGACCCAGTACTTC. It codes for CASSFQSGGALWEETQYF. Full variable domain (remainder filled in from reference TRBV5-6 and TRBJ2-5): DAGVTQSPTHLIKTRGQQVTLRCSPKSGHDTVSWYQQALGQGPQFIFQYYEEEERQRGNFPDRFSGHQFPNYSSELNVNALLLGDSALYLCASSFQSGGALWEETQYFGPGTRLLVL.

The chain couples TRBV18 to TRBJ1-5; D possibly corresponds to TRBD1 (6 bases). Trimming removed 5 bases from V and 2 bases from J, with 10 bases in between. CDR1 is KGHSH, CDR2 LQKENI, per germline. This CDR3 has 14 amino acids. This CDR3 reads CASSRGSGNQPQHF. Here the CDR3 DNA reads TGTGCCAGCTCAAGGGGGTCGGGCAATCAGCCCCAGCATTTT.

The rearrangement links TRBV21-1 to TRBJ2-5. TRBV21-1 has pseudogene status. CDR3 length equals 14 residues. The DNA of the CDR3 is TGTGCCAGCAGCAAAGGGACCAGAGGAGAGACCCAGTACTTC. Translated, it gives CASSKGTRGETQYF.

This clonotype was counted between two and nine times. CDR3 in DNA: TGTGCCAGCACTGGGTGGCAGAGCAATGAGCAGTTCTTC. Its protein product is CASTGWQSNEQFF. The rearrangement joins TRBV7-9 to TRBJ2-1; D gene unclear. V was pared by 7 bases and J by 6 bases, with 13 bases between. In germline, CDR1 is SEHNR, CDR2 FQNEAQ (reference sequence). This CDR3 spans 13 amino acids.

This rearrangement joins TRBV20-1 to TRBJ2-4; D is unresolved. Germline CDR1 reads DFQATT; CDR2 reads SNEGSKA (reference sequence). The length of the CDR3 is 13 residues. V was shortened by 5 bases and J by 1 base, with 9 bases between the two germline ends. This CDR3 is CSAVQQAKNIQYF. CDR3 nucleotides: TGCAGTGCTGTTCAACAGGCCAAAAACATTCAGTACTTC.